The T cell receptor (beta chain) described here comes from a study of T-cell reconstitution after alpha-beta-depleted transplantation in children. Study results and limitations: T-cell numbers and diversity one year post-transplant derived largely from freshly generated T cells.

Germline V gene data show CDR1 as DFQATT and CDR2 as SNEGSKA (reference sequence). This CDR3 has 16 residues. V was pared by 1 base and J by 1 base, with 17 bases between. Unique molecular identifiers were built into the TCRbeta library. TCRdb re-analysed the PCR reads in MiXCR, keeping a single row per CDR3 protein. This sample has 550,000 to 800,000 distinct CDR3 sequences; around 14% occur once, and the top ten carry approximately 0.8%. Remarks on this clonotype: Its specificity is unknown.

The source is a girl aged 2-10 years with congenital amegakaryocytic thrombocytopenia, due to receive a stem cell transplant. The specimen was PBMCs, collected before TCRalphabeta/CD19-depleted stem cell transplant. The V call is TRBV20-1, the J call TRBJ2-7, with TRBD2 as a possible D gene (6 bases). For the CDR3, the DNA is TGCAGTGCTAGAGCTTTGGGGCGGGGTAGGTCCTACGAGCAGTACTTC. Translated: CSARALGRGRSYEQYF.